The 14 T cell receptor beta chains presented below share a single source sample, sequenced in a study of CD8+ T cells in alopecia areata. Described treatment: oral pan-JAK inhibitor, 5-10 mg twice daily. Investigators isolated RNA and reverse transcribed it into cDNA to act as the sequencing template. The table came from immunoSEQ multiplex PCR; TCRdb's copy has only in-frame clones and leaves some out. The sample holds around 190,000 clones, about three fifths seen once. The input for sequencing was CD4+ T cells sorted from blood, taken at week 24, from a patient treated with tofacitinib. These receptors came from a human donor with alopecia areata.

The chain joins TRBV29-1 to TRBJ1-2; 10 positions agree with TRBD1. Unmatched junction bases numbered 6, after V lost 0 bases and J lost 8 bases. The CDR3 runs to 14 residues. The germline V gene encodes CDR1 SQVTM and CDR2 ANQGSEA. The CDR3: CSVEDLGQGDGYTF. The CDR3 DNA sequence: TGCAGCGTTGAAGATCTAGGACAGGGGGACGGCTACACCTTC.

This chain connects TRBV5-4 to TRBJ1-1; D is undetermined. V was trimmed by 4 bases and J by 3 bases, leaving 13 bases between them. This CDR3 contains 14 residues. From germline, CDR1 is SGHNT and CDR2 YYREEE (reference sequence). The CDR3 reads CASSLSFLDTEAFF. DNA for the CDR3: TGTGCCAGCAGCCTATCGTTCCTAGACACTGAAGCTTTCTTT. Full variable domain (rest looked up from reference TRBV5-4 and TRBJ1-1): ETGVTQSPTHLIKTRGQQVTLRCSSQSGHNTVSWYQQALGQGPQFIFQYYREEENGRGNFPPRFSGLQFPNYSSELNVNALELDDSALYLCASSLSFLDTEAFFGQGTRLTVV.

The CDR3 protein is CASSQDLVSLGEQYF. DNA of the CDR3: TGTGCCAGCAGCCAAGATCTTGTCAGCCTGGGGGAGCAGTACTTC. The chain combines TRBV4-2 with TRBJ2-7; D unclear. Trimming took off 0 bases at V and 7 bases at J, with 16 bases between the two ends. Germline CDR1 and CDR2: LGHNA and YNFKEQ. The CDR3 totals 15 residues.

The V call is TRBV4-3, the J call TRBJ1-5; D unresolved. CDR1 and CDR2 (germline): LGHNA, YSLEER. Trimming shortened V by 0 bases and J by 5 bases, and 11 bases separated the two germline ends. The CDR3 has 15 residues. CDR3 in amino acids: CASSQDVTDYQPQHF. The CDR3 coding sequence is TGCGCCAGCAGCCAAGATGTTACGGATTATCAGCCCCAGCATTTT.

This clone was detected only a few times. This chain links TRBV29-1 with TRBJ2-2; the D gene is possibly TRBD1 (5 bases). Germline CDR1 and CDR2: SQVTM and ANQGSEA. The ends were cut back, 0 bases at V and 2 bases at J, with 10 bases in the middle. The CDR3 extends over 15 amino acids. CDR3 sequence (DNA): TGCAGCGTTGAAGAGGGGCCAACTAACACCGGGGAGCTGTTTTTT. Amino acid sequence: CSVEEGPTNTGELFF.

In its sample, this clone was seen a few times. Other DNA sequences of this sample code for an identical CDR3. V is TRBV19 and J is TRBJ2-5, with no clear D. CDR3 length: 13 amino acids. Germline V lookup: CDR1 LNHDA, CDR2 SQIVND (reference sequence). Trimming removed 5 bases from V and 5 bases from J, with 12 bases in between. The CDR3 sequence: CASSRAGRETQYF. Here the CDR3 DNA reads TGTGCCAGTAGTCGTGCCGGGCGCGAGACCCAGTACTTC.

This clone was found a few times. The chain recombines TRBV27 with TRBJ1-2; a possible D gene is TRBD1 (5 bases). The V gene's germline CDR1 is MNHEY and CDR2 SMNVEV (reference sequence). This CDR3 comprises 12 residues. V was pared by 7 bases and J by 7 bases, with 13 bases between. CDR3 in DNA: TGTGCCAGCATGACAGCTGGTGGTGGCTACACCTTC. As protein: CASMTAGGGYTF.

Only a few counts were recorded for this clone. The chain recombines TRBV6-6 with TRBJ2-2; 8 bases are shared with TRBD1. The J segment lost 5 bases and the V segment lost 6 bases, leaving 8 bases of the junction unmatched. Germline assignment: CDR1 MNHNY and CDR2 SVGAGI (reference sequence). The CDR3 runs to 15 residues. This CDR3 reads CASSPQGARTGELFF. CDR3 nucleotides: TGTGCCAGCAGCCCTCAGGGGGCGCGAACCGGGGAGCTGTTTTTT.

The CDR3 reads CAWSVMVDTEAFF. In DNA form, the CDR3 reads TGTGCCTGGAGTGTTATGGTGGACACTGAAGCTTTCTTT. This rearrangement joins TRBV30 to TRBJ1-1; the D is unclear. Deletions cut 0 bases from V and 3 bases from J, with 8 bases between. The CDR3 covers 13 residues. Germline V gene sequence: CDR1 GTSNPN, CDR2 SVGIG (reference sequence).

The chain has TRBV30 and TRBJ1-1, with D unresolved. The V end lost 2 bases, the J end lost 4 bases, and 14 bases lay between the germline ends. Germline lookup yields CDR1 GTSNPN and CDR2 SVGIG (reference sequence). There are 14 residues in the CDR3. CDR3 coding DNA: TGTGCCTGGAGTCCCATCCGTCCGGCCACTGAAGCTTTCTTT. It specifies CAWSPIRPATEAFF. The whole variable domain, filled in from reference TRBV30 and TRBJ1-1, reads SQTIHQWPATLVQPVGSPLSLECTVEGTSNPNLYWYRQAAGRGLQLLFYSVGIGQISSEVPQNLSASRPQDRQFILSSKKLLLSDSGFYLCAWSPIRPATEAFFGQGTRLTVV.

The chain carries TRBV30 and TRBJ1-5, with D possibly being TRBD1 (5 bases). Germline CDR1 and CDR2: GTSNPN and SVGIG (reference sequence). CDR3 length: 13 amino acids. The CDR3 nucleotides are TGTGCAATGAAGGTATGGGACGATCAGCCCCAGCATTTT. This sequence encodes CAMKVWDDQPQHF.

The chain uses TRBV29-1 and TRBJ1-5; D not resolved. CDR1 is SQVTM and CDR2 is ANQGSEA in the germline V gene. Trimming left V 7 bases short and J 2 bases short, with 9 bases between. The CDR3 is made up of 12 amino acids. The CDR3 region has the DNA TGCAGCGCCCTGGTGGGCAATCAGCCCCAGCATTTT. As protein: CSALVGNQPQHF.

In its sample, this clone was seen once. For the CDR3, the DNA is TGTGCCAGCAGCTTAGATCTTGGGGGTACGCAGTATTTT. It is translated as CASSLDLGGTQYF. The chain uses TRBV11-3 and TRBJ2-3; D tentatively reads TRBD1 or TRBD2 (5 bases each). The CDR3 loop spans 13 amino acids. The germline V and J ends were trimmed by 0 bases and 8 bases, with 9 bases remaining between them. Germline CDR1 is SGHNT and CDR2 is YENEEA.

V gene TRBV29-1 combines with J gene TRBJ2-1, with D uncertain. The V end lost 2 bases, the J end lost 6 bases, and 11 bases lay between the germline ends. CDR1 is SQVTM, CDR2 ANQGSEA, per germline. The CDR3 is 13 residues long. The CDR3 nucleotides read TGCAGCGTTGAAATCTTGATCGCCAATGAGCAGTTCTTC. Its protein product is CSVEILIANEQFF.